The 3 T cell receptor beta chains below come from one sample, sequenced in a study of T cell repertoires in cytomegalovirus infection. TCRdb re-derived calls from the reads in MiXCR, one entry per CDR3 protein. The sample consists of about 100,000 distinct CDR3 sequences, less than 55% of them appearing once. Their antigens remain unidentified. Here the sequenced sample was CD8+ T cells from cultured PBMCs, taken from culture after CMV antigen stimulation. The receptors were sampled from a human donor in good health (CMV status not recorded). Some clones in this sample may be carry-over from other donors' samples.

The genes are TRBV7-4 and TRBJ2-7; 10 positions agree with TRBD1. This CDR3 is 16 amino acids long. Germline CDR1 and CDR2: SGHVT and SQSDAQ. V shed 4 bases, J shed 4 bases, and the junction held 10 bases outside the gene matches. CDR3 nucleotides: TGTGCCAGCAGCTCACCTATGGGACAGGGGATTTACGAGCAGTACTTC. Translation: CASSSPMGQGIYEQYF.

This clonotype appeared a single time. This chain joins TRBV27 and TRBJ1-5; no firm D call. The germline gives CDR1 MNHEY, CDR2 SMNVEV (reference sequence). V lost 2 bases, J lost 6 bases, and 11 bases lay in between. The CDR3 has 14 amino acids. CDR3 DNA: TGTGCCAGCAGTTTACGGGGAGAGGGTCAGCCCCAGCATTTT. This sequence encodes CASSLRGEGQPQHF.

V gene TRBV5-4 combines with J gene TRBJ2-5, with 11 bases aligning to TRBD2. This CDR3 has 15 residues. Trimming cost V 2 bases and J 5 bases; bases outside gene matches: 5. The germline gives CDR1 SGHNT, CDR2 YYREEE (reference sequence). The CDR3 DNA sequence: TGTGCCAGCAGCTTTAGCGGGGGGGCTCCCGAGACCCAGTACTTC. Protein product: CASSFSGGAPETQYF. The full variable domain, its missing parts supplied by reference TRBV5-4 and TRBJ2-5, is ETGVTQSPTHLIKTRGQQVTLRCSSQSGHNTVSWYQQALGQGPQFIFQYYREEENGRGNFPPRFSGLQFPNYSSELNVNALELDDSALYLCASSFSGGAPETQYFGPGTRLLVL.